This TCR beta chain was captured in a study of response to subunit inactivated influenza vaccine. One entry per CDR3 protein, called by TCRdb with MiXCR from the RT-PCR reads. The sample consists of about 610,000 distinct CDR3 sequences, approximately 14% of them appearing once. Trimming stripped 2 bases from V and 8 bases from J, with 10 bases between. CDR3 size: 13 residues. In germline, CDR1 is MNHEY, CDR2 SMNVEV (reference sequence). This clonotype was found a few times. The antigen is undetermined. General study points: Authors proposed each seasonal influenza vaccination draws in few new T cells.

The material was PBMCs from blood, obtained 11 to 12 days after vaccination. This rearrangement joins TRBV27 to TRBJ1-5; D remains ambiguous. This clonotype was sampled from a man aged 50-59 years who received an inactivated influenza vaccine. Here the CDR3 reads CASSLREREPQHF. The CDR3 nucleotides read TGTGCCAGCAGTTTAAGGGAGAGGGAGCCCCAGCATTTT.